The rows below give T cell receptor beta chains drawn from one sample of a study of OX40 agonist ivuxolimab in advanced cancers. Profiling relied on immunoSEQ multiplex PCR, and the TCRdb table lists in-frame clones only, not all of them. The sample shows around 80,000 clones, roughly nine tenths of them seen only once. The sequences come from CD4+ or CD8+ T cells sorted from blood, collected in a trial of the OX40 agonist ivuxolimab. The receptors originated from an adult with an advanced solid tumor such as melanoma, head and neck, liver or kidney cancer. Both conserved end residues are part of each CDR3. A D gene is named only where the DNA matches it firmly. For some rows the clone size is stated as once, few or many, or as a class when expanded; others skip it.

cdr3_nt: TGTGCCATCAGTGAGGCAGGGTATGGCTACACCTTC; cdr3_aa: CAISEAGYGYTF; v_call: TRBV10-3; clone_size: -; j_call: TRBJ1-2; cdr3_length: 12; d_call: -
cdr3_nt: TGTGCCAGCAGCCCAGGACTCGGAGGAGATACGCAGTATTTT; cdr3_aa: CASSPGLGGDTQYF; v_call: TRBV11-2; clone_size: -; j_call: TRBJ2-3; cdr3_length: 14; d_call: -
cdr3_nt: TGTGCCAGCAGTGATGGTGACAGGCCTCTCACAGATACGCAGTATTTT; cdr3_aa: CASSDGDRPLTDTQYF; v_call: TRBV6-1; clone_size: -; j_call: TRBJ2-3; cdr3_length: 16; d_call: -
cdr3_nt: TGTGCCAGCAGTGAAAACTCTGGAAACACCATATATTTT; cdr3_aa: CASSENSGNTIYF; v_call: TRBV6-1; clone_size: few; j_call: TRBJ1-3; cdr3_length: 13; d_call: -
cdr3_nt: TGTGCCAGTAGTACGCAGCCCCCGGGGCCCTGGGGCGCGGGCGAGCAGTACTTC; cdr3_aa: CASSTQPPGPWGAGEQYF; v_call: TRBV19; clone_size: -; j_call: TRBJ2-7; cdr3_length: 18; d_call: -
cdr3_nt: TGTGCCAGCAGCTTATTTTCTGGGGCTAACTATGGCTACACCTTC; cdr3_aa: CASSLFSGANYGYTF; v_call: TRBV7-3; clone_size: once; j_call: TRBJ1-2; cdr3_length: 15; d_call: -
cdr3_nt: TGCAGCGTTGTCCGTAGCGGGGGGCCCACAGATACGCAGTATTTT; cdr3_aa: CSVVRSGGPTDTQYF; v_call: TRBV29-1; clone_size: -; j_call: TRBJ2-3; cdr3_length: 15; d_call: TRBD2
cdr3_nt: TGTGCCAGCAGCCCTTTATATCCCCCCCACGAGCAGTACTTC; cdr3_aa: CASSPLYPPHEQYF; v_call: TRBV28; clone_size: once; j_call: TRBJ2-7; cdr3_length: 14; d_call: -
cdr3_nt: TGTGCCAGCAGCTTAGATTTGTACGAGCAGTACTTC; cdr3_aa: CASSLDLYEQYF; v_call: TRBV11-2; clone_size: -; j_call: TRBJ2-7; cdr3_length: 12; d_call: -
cdr3_nt: TGTGCCATCAATCGGGACAGCAGTCAGCCCCAGCATTTT; cdr3_aa: CAINRDSSQPQHF; v_call: TRBV10-3; clone_size: -; j_call: TRBJ1-5; cdr3_length: 13; d_call: TRBD1
cdr3_nt: TGTGCCAGCAGCTACAGGGTCGTACTGAACACTGAAGCTTTCTTT; cdr3_aa: CASSYRVVLNTEAFF; v_call: TRBV6-5; clone_size: -; j_call: TRBJ1-1; cdr3_length: 15; d_call: -
cdr3_nt: TGTGCCACCCGAACGGGAGAGTACAATGAGCAGTTCTTC; cdr3_aa: CATRTGEYNEQFF; v_call: TRBV28; clone_size: -; j_call: TRBJ2-1; cdr3_length: 13; d_call: -
cdr3_nt: TGTGCCAGCAGCCCAGGGGTTAGACAGGCGGAAGCTTTCTTT; cdr3_aa: CASSPGVRQAEAFF; v_call: TRBV7-9; clone_size: -; j_call: TRBJ1-1; cdr3_length: 14; d_call: -
cdr3_nt: TGCGCCAGCAGTGAACCGGGACAGCTCAATGAGCAGTTCTTC; cdr3_aa: CASSEPGQLNEQFF; v_call: TRBV10-1; clone_size: -; j_call: TRBJ2-1; cdr3_length: 14; d_call: TRBD1
cdr3_nt: TGTGCCAGCAGCGCCTGGGGGCCTAGCACAGATACGCAGTATTTT; cdr3_aa: CASSAWGPSTDTQYF; v_call: TRBV6-5; clone_size: -; j_call: TRBJ2-3; cdr3_length: 15; d_call: -
cdr3_nt: TGTGCCAGCTCACCACCGGAGGAGACCCAGTACTTC; cdr3_aa: CASSPPEETQYF; v_call: TRBV18; clone_size: -; j_call: TRBJ2-5; cdr3_length: 12; d_call: -
cdr3_nt: TGTGCCAGCAGCTTCGTCGTGACCCCGAACACCGGGGAGCTGTTTTTT; cdr3_aa: CASSFVVTPNTGELFF; v_call: TRBV5-5; clone_size: -; j_call: TRBJ2-2; cdr3_length: 16; d_call: -
cdr3_nt: TGCAGCGTTGTAGTTGGACGGAGCTCTGGGGCCAACGTCCTGACTTTC; cdr3_aa: CSVVVGRSSGANVLTF; v_call: TRBV29-1; clone_size: -; j_call: TRBJ2-6; cdr3_length: 16; d_call: -
cdr3_nt: TGCGCCAGCAGTTTAACTCGGGACCCCTCCCCCTACGAGCAGTACTTC; cdr3_aa: CASSLTRDPSPYEQYF; v_call: TRBV10-1; clone_size: -; j_call: TRBJ2-7; cdr3_length: 16; d_call: -
cdr3_nt: TGTGCCAGCAGCTTAGCGGGTGGGAGAACAGATACGCAGTATTTT; cdr3_aa: CASSLAGGRTDTQYF; v_call: TRBV7-6; clone_size: -; j_call: TRBJ2-3; cdr3_length: 15; d_call: -
cdr3_nt: TGTGCCAGTAGGTCCCCTGCCGCAACTGAAAAACTGTTTTTT; cdr3_aa: CASRSPAATEKLFF; v_call: TRBV19; clone_size: -; j_call: TRBJ1-4; cdr3_length: 14; d_call: -
cdr3_nt: TGTGCCAGCAAGGAGGGGGCGGGCGTCAATCAGCCCCAGCATTTT; cdr3_aa: CASKEGAGVNQPQHF; v_call: TRBV2; clone_size: once; j_call: TRBJ1-5; cdr3_length: 15; d_call: TRBD1
cdr3_nt: TGTGCCAGCAGCTTATCGGACGGGAGCACAGATACGCAGTATTTT; cdr3_aa: CASSLSDGSTDTQYF; v_call: TRBV11-2; clone_size: -; j_call: TRBJ2-3; cdr3_length: 15; d_call: -
cdr3_nt: TGTGCCAGTAGAAGGTCCTACAATGAGCAGTTCTTC; cdr3_aa: CASRRSYNEQFF; v_call: TRBV19; clone_size: -; j_call: TRBJ2-1; cdr3_length: 12; d_call: -
cdr3_nt: TGTGCCAGCAGTTCTCGGACAGGAGCTTACGAGCAGTACTTC; cdr3_aa: CASSSRTGAYEQYF; v_call: TRBV6-5; clone_size: -; j_call: TRBJ2-7; cdr3_length: 14; d_call: TRBD1
cdr3_nt: TGCGCCAGCAGCCTGAAGGGGACAGGGGTTTCGGAGACCCAGTACTTC; cdr3_aa: CASSLKGTGVSETQYF; v_call: TRBV5-1; clone_size: -; j_call: TRBJ2-5; cdr3_length: 16; d_call: TRBD1
cdr3_nt: TGTGCCAGCTCACCAGGGACAGGGGCCCCGAATGAGCAGTTCTTC; cdr3_aa: CASSPGTGAPNEQFF; v_call: TRBV18; clone_size: -; j_call: TRBJ2-1; cdr3_length: 15; d_call: TRBD1
cdr3_nt: TGCAGCGTTGAGGGACAGGGGGCGGATGGCTACACCTTC; cdr3_aa: CSVEGQGADGYTF; v_call: TRBV29-1; clone_size: -; j_call: TRBJ1-2; cdr3_length: 13; d_call: TRBD1
cdr3_nt: TGTGCCAGCAGCCCGACAGGGTGGGAAGCTTTCTTT; cdr3_aa: CASSPTGWEAFF; v_call: TRBV7-9; clone_size: -; j_call: TRBJ1-1; cdr3_length: 12; d_call: TRBD1
cdr3_nt: TGTGCCAGTGGAGACAGGGGACTTAATGAAAAACTGTTTTTT; cdr3_aa: CASGDRGLNEKLFF; v_call: TRBV19; clone_size: -; j_call: TRBJ1-4; cdr3_length: 14; d_call: TRBD1
cdr3_nt: TGTGCCAGCGTCCGAATTTGGGACGGGTCCAATGAGCAGTTCTTC; cdr3_aa: CASVRIWDGSNEQFF; v_call: TRBV6-1; clone_size: -; j_call: TRBJ2-1; cdr3_length: 15; d_call: -
cdr3_nt: TGTGCCAGCAGTGGGACTAGCGGGGCCCCGGCTCTCTACGAGCAGTACTTC; cdr3_aa: CASSGTSGAPALYEQYF; v_call: TRBV2; clone_size: -; j_call: TRBJ2-7; cdr3_length: 17; d_call: TRBD2
cdr3_nt: TGCGCCAGCAGCCAAGGGCTCGCGCCCCAGTACTTC; cdr3_aa: CASSQGLAPQYF; v_call: TRBV4-1; clone_size: -; j_call: TRBJ2-5; cdr3_length: 12; d_call: -
cdr3_nt: TGTGCCAGCAGTGATCGCGGGAGGGCCAGTGGGGCCAACGTCCTGACTTTC; cdr3_aa: CASSDRGRASGANVLTF; v_call: TRBV6-1; clone_size: once; j_call: TRBJ2-6; cdr3_length: 17; d_call: TRBD2
cdr3_nt: TGCGCCAGCAGGACAGGGGGCGCGACCGGCGAGCAGTACTTC; cdr3_aa: CASRTGGATGEQYF; v_call: TRBV5-1; clone_size: -; j_call: TRBJ2-7; cdr3_length: 14; d_call: TRBD1
cdr3_nt: TGTGCCAGCAGCGCCAGGGCAGAGACCCAGTACTTC; cdr3_aa: CASSARAETQYF; v_call: TRBV7-6; clone_size: -; j_call: TRBJ2-5; cdr3_length: 12; d_call: -
cdr3_nt: TGTGCCACCTCGGACGCCTTAAACTATGGCTACACCTTC; cdr3_aa: CATSDALNYGYTF; v_call: TRBV19; clone_size: -; j_call: TRBJ1-2; cdr3_length: 13; d_call: -
cdr3_nt: TGTGCCAGCAGTCGACCCCCGTCCTCCAGGAGGGACTACGAGCAGTACTTC; cdr3_aa: CASSRPPSSRRDYEQYF; v_call: TRBV28; clone_size: few; j_call: TRBJ2-7; cdr3_length: 17; d_call: -
cdr3_nt: TGTGCCAGCAGTCCCCGGGAAGGGGCCTACGAGCAGTACTTC; cdr3_aa: CASSPREGAYEQYF; v_call: TRBV27; clone_size: -; j_call: TRBJ2-7; cdr3_length: 14; d_call: -